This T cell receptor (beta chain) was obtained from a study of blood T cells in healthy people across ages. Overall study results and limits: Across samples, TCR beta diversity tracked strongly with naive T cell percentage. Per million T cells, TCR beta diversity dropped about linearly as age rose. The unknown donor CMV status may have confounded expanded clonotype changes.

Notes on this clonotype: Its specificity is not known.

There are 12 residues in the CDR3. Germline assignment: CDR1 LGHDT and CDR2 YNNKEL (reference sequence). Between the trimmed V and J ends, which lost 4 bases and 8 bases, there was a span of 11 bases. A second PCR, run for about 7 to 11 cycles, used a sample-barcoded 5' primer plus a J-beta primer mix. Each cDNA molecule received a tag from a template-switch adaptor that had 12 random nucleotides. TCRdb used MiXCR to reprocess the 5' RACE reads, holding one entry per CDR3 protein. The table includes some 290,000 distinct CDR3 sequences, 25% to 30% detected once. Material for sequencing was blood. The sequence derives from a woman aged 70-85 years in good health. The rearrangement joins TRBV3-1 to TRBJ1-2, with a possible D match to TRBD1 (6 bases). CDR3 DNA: TGTGCCAGCAGCCGCCAGGGGTGGGGCTACACCTTC. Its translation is CASSRQGWGYTF.